The entry below gives a single T cell receptor beta chain sequence along with its context. This sample is part of a study of CXCR3-negative and CXCR3-positive naive CD8 T cells. Using triplicate sorts, 300,000 cells were collected each time from every CD8+ T cell subset. Carrying UMI labels, the TRB cDNA libraries were prepared through 5' RACE. TCRdb re-analyzed the 5' RACE reads; it lists each CDR3 protein once, without DNA. Across roughly 86,000 distinct CDR3 sequences, the top ten clones capture 0.85% to 1.4% of the sample. The CDR3 contains 15 residues. Germline CDR1 and CDR2: GTSNPN and SVGIG (reference sequence).

This TCR derives from a human donor in good health. Some clones in this sample may be carry-over from other donors' samples. The V and J genes are TRBV30 and TRBJ2-1; the D gene TCRdb calls, TRBD1, cannot be checked with no DNA. Sequenced sample: naive CXCR3- CD8+ T cells from blood. This sample's subset: CD45RO-CCR7+CD27+CD95- naive CD8+ T cells lacking CXCR3 (TNR3-). CDR3 protein: CAWSLTGGEYNEQFF.